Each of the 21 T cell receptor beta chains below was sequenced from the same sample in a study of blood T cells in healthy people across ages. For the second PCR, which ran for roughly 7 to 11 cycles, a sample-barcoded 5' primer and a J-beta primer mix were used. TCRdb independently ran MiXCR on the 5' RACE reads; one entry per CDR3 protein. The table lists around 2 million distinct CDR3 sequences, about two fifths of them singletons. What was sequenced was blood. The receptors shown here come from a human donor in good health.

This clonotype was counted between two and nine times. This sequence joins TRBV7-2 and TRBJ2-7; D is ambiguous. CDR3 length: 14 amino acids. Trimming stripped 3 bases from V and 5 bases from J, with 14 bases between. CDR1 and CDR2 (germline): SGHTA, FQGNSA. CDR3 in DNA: TGTGCCAGCAGCTTCCACTGGACCTTCCACGAGCAGTACTTC. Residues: CASSFHWTFHEQYF.

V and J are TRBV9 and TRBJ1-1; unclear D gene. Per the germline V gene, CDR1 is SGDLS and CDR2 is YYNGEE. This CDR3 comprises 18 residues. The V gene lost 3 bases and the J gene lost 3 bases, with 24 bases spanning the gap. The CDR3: CASSAHNLFDATDTEAFF. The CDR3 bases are TGTGCCAGCAGCGCGCACAACCTATTCGATGCAACAGACACTGAAGCTTTCTTT.

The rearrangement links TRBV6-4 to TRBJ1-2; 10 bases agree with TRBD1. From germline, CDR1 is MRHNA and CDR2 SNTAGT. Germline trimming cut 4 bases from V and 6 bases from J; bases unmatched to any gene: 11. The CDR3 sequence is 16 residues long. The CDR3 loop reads CASSGLGTGVIHGYTF. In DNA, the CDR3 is TGTGCCAGCAGTGGGCTTGGGACAGGGGTGATCCATGGCTACACCTTC.

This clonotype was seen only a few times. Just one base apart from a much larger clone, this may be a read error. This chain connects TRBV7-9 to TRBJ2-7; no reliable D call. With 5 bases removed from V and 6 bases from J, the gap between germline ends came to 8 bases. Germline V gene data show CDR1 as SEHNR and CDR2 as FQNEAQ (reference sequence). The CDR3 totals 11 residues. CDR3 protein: CASSISREQYF. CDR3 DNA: TGTGCCAGCAGCATCTCGCGCGAGCAGTACTTC.

CDR3 loop: CASSRQGVVNYGYTF. CDR3 DNA: TGTGCCAGCAGTCGACAGGGGGTAGTTAACTATGGCTACACCTTC. The chain links TRBV6-5 to TRBJ1-2; 9 bases match TRBD1. The CDR3 is 15 residues long. After removal of 5 bases from V and 1 base from J, the junction contained 5 bases not matched to a gene. The germline V gene encodes CDR1 MNHEY and CDR2 SVGAGI.

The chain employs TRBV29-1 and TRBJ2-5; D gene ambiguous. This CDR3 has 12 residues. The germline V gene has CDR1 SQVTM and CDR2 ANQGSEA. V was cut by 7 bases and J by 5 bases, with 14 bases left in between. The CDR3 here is CSGYRHRETQYF. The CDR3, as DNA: TGCAGCGGATACCGACACCGGGAGACCCAGTACTTC.

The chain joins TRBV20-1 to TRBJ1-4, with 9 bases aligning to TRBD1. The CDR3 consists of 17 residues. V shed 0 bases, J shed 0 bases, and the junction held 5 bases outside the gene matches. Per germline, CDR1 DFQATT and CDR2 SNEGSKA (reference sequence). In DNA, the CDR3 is TGCAGTGCTAGAGATGGGGACAGGGAGGCAACTAATGAAAAACTGTTTTTT. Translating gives CSARDGDREATNEKLFF.

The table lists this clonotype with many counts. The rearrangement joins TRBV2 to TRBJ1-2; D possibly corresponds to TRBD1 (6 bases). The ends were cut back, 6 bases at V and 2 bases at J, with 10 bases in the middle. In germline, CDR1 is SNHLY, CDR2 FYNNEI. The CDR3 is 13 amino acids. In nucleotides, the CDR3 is TGTGCCAGCAGCGAAACAGGGAACTATGGCTACACCTTC. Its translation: CASSETGNYGYTF.

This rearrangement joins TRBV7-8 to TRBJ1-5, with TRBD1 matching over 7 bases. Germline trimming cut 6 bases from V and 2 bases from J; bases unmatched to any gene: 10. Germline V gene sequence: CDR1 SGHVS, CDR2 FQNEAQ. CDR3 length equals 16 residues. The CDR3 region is CASSLGTVHGNQPQHF. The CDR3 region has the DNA TGTGCCAGCAGTCTTGGGACAGTTCACGGCAATCAGCCCCAGCATTTT.

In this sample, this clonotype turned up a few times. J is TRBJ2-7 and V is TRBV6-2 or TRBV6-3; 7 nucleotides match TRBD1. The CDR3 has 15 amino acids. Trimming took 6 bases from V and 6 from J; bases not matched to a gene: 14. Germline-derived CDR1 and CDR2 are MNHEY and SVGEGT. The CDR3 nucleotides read TGTGCCAGCAGAAACAGGGGAGATCCTTTTGGCGAGCAGTACTTC. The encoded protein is CASRNRGDPFGEQYF.

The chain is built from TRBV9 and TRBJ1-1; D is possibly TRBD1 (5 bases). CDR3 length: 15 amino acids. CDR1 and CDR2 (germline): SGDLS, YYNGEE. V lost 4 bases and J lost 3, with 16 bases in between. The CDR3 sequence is CASSPRGEEDTEAFF. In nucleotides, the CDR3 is TGTGCCAGCAGCCCCCGGGGGGAGGAGGACACTGAAGCTTTCTTT. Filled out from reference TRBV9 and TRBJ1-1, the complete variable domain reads DSGVTQTPKHLITATGQRVTLRCSPRSGDLSVYWYQQSLDQGLQFLIQYYNGEERAKGNILERFSAQQFPDLHSELNLSSLELGDSALYFCASSPRGEEDTEAFFGQGTRLTVV.

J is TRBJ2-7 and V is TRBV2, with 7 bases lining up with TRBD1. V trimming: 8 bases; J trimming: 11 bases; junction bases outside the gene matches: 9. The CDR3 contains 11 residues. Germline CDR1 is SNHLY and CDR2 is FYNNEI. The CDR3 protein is CASGGDRAKYF. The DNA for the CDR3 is TGTGCCAGCGGCGGAGACAGGGCAAAGTACTTC.

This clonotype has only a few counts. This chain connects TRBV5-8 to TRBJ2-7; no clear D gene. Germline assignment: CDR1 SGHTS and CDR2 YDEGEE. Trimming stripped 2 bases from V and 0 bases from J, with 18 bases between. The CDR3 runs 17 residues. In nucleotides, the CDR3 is TGTGCCAGCAGCTTTGTCCCGCCCGGACGGATCTCCTACGAGCAGTACTTC. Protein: CASSFVPPGRISYEQYF.

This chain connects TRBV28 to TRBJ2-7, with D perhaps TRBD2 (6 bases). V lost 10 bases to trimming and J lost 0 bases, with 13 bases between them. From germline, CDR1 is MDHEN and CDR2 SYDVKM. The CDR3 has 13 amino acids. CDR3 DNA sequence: TGTGCCATCCGAGCGGGTTCCTCCTACGAGCAGTACTTC. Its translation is CAIRAGSSYEQYF.

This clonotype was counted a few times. The CDR3 bases are TGTGCCAGCAGTACACCGGGGGGCGGATACTACGAGCAGTACTTC. It translates to CASSTPGGGYYEQYF. The chain combines TRBV6-2 or TRBV6-3 with TRBJ2-7; D may be TRBD2 (7 bases). The CDR3 is 15 residues long. Germline V lookup: CDR1 MNHEY, CDR2 SVGEGT. Between the trimmed V and J ends, which lost 5 bases and 3 bases, there was a span of 17 bases.

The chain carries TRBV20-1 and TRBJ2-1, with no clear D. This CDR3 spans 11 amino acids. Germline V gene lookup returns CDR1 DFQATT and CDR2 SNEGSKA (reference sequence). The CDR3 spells CSPTSYNEQFF. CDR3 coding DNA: TGCAGCCCAACCTCCTACAATGAGCAGTTCTTC.

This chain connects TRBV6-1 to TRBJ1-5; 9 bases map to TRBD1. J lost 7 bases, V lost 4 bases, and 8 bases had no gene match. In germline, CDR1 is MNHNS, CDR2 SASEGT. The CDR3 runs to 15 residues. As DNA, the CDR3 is TGTGCCAGCAGTGGCGGGACAGGGTCTTTCCAGCCCCAGCATTTT. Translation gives CASSGGTGSFQPQHF.

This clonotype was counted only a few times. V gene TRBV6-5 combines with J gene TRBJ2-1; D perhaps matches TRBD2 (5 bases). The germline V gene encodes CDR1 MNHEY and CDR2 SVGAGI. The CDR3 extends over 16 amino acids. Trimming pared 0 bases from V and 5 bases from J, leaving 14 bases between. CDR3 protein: CASSYSRGIRNNEQFF. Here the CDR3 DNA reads TGTGCCAGCAGTTACTCCCGAGGGATCCGAAACAATGAGCAGTTCTTC.

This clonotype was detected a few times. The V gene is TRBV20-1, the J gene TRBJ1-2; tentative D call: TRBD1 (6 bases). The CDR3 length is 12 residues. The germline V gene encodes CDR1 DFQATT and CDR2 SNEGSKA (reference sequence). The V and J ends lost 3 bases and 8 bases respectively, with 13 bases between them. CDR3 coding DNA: TGCAGTGCTAGCTCACAGGGAGGAGGCTACACCTTC. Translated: CSASSQGGGYTF.

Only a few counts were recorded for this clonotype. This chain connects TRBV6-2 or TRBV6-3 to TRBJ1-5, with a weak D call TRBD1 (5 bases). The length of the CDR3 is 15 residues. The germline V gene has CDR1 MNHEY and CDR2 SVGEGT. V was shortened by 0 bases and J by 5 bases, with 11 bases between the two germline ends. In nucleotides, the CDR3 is TGTGCCAGCAGTTACTCGGGGGATTGGGATCAGCCCCAGCATTTT. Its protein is CASSYSGDWDQPQHF.

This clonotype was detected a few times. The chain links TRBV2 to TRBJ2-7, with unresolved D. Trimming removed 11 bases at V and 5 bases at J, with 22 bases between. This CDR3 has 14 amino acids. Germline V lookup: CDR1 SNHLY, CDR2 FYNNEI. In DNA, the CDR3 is TGTGCCGCAAAGACCCGTCATCGAGGCGACGAGCAGTACTTC. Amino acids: CAAKTRHRGDEQYF.